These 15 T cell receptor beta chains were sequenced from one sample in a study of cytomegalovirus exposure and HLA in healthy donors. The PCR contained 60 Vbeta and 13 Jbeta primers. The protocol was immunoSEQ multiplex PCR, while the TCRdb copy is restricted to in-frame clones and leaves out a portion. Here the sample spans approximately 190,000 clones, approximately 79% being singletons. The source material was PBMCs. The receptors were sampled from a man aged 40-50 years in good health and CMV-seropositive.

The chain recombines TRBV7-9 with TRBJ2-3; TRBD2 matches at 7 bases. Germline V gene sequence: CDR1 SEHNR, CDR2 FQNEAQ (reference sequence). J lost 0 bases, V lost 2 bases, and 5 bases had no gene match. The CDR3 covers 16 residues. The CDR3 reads CASSLSHGGSTDTQYF. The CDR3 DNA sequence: TGTGCCAGCAGCTTAAGCCACGGGGGGAGCACAGATACGCAGTATTTT.

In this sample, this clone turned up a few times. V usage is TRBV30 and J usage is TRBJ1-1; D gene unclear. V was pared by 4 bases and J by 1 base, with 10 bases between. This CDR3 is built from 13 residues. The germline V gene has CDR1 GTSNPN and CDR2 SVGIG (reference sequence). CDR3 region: CAWTSFRNTEAFF. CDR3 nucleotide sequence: TGTGCCTGGACTTCGTTCCGGAACACTGAAGCTTTCTTT.

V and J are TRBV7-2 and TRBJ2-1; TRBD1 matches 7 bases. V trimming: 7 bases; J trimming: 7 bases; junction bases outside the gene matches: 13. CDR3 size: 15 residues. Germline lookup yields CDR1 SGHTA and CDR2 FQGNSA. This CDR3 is CASTLRIRQGNEQFF. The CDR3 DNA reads TGTGCCAGCACCCTGAGGATAAGACAGGGTAATGAGCAGTTCTTC.

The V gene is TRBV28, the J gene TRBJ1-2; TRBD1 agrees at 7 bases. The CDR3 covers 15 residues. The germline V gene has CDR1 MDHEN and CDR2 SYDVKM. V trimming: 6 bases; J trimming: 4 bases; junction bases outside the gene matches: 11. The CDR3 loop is CASSSPGQLTYGYTF. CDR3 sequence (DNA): TGTGCCAGCAGCTCCCCGGGACAGCTGACCTATGGCTACACCTTC.

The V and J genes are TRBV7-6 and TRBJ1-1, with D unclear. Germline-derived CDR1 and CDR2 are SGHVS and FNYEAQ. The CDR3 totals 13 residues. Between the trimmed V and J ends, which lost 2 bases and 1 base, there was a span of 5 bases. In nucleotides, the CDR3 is TGTGCCAGCAGCTTAACACGGAACACTGAAGCTTTCTTT. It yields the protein CASSLTRNTEAFF.

Here the CDR3 reads CASSYLDTYEQYF. Written as DNA, the CDR3 is TGTGCCAGCAGTTATTTGGACACTTACGAGCAGTACTTC. The V gene is TRBV6-6, the J gene TRBJ2-7; D perhaps matches TRBD1 (5 bases). The CDR3 extends over 13 amino acids. CDR1 is MNHNY, CDR2 SVGAGI, per germline (reference sequence). V lost 3 bases and J 4 bases, leaving 10 bases between the germline ends.

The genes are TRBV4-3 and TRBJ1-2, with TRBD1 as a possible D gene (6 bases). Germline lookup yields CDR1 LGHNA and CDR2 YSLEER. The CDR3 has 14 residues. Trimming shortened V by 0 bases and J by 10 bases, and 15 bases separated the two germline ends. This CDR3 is CASSQEGAGAVYTF. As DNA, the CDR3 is TGCGCCAGCAGCCAAGAGGGGGCGGGGGCAGTCTACACCTTC.

CDR3 nucleotide sequence: TGCGCCAGCCAAGCGGCACTTCGTGCCGGGGAGCTGTTTTTT. The encoded protein is CASQAALRAGELFF. The chain employs TRBV5-1 and TRBJ2-2, with D perhaps TRBD2 (5 bases). CDR1 and CDR2 from the germline V gene are SGHRS and YFSETQ. V was trimmed by 7 bases and J by 6 bases, leaving 16 bases between them. The CDR3 totals 14 residues.

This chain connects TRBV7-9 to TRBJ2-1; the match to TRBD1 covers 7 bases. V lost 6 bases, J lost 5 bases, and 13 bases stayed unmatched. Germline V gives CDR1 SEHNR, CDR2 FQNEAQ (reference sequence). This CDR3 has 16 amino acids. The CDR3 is CASRSTGAVRHNEQFF. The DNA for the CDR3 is TGTGCCAGCAGATCTACAGGGGCAGTCCGACACAATGAGCAGTTCTTC.

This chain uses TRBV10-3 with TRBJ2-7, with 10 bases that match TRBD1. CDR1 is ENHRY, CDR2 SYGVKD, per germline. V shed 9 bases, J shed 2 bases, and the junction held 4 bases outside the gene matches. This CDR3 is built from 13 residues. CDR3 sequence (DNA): TGTGCCATTGGGGGACAGGGGACCTACGAGCAGTACTTC. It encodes CAIGGQGTYEQYF.

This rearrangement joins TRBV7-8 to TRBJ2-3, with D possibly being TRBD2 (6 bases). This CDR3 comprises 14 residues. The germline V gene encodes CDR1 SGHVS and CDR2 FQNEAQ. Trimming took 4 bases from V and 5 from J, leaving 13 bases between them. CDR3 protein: CASSYQTSQDTQYF. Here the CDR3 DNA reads TGTGCCAGCAGCTACCAGACTAGTCAAGATACGCAGTATTTT.

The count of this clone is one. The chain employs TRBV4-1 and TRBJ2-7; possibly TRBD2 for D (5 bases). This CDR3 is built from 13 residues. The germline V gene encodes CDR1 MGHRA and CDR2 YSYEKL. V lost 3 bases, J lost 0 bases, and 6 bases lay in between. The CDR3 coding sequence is TGCGCCAGCAGCCAGGAGGACTCCTACGAGCAGTACTTC. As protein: CASSQEDSYEQYF.

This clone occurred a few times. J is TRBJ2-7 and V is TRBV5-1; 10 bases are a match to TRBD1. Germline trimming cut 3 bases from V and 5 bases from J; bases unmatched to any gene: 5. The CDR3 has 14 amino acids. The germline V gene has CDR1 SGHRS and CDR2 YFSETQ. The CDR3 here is CASSSGTGANEQYF. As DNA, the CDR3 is TGCGCCAGCAGCTCCGGGACAGGGGCCAACGAGCAGTACTTC.

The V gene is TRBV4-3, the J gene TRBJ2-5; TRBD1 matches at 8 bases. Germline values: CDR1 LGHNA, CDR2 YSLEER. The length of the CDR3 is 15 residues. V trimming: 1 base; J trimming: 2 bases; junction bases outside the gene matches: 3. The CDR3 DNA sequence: TGCGCCAGCAGCCAAGGGACAGGGAATCAAGAGACCCAGTACTTC. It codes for CASSQGTGNQETQYF.

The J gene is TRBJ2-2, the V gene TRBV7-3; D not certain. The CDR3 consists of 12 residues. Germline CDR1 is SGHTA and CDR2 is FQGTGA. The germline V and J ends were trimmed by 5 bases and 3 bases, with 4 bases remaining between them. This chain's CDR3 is CASSPYTGELFF. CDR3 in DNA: TGTGCCAGCAGCCCGTACACCGGGGAGCTGTTTTTT.